This T cell receptor (beta chain) was captured by sequencing in a study of shared clonotypes between healthy human individuals. Study-wide context: CD4 naive and memory got three plates each, CD8 naive two, CD8 memory one.

Measured with immunoSEQ multiplex PCR; TCRdb has only the in-frame clones, and not every one. The sample has approximately 1.9 million clones, 80% to 95% seen once. CD45RO-negative cells were positively selected for CCR7, leaving out terminally differentiated effector memory CD45RA+ cells. There were no recent acute infections or vaccinations among the donors, who were healthy HIV-negative adults. Donors comprised only Caucasian adults living in Nashville, Tennessee. As regards this clone: Its antigen is currently unknown.

General observations from the study: Deeper or shallower sequencing was expected to change how clonotypes are shared among donors.

This TCR derives from a man aged 18 to 35 in good health. Some clones in this sample may be carry-over from other donors' samples. What was sequenced was naive CD8+ T cells from PBMCs.

CDR3 coding DNA: TGCGCCAGCAGCCATGCGACTAGCGGGTCCTACGAGCAGTACTTC. As protein: CASSHATSGSYEQYF. This chain connects TRBV4-1 to TRBJ2-7; TRBD2 matches 10 bases. In germline, CDR1 is MGHRA, CDR2 YSYEKL. After removal of 3 bases from V and 1 base from J, the junction contained 3 bases not matched to a gene. The CDR3 covers 15 residues.